Given below is one T cell receptor beta chain in context. Its antigen is not identified. The sample originates from a study of cytomegalovirus exposure and HLA in healthy donors. Study findings and constraints: Analysis performed later found 16,951 TCR beta sequences associated with HLA alleles at 0.05 false discovery rate.

The PCR ran on 60 Vbeta and 13 Jbeta primers. Sequencing used immunoSEQ multiplex PCR; TCRdb keeps in-frame clones, though not all of them. The sample yields approximately 160,000 clones, 65% to 85% seen once. CDR1 and CDR2 (germline): SNHLY, FYNNEI. The CDR3 contains 16 residues. V was clipped by 8 bases and J by 6 bases; unmatched bases: 12. The donors were healthy bone marrow donors. At the time of sampling, donors were nominally healthy, though unrecorded immune exposures were likely. The chain is built from TRBV2 and TRBJ2-2, with 10 bases matching TRBD2. This TCR derives from a woman aged 45-59 years in good health and CMV-seropositive. The sequencing sample was made of PBMCs. CDR3 residues: CASAPAGGLFPGELFF. The DNA for the CDR3 is TGTGCCAGCGCCCCAGCGGGGGGGCTCTTTCCCGGGGAGCTGTTTTTT.